Listed here are 20 T cell receptor beta chains from one sample, sequenced in a study of T cell responses to AZD1222 COVID-19 vaccine. The assay was immunoSEQ multiplex PCR, and TCRdb's table has in-frame clones only and misses some. The repertoire consists of tens of thousands of clones, with roughly nine tenths occurring once and the leading ten covering 4% to 5%. The sample consisted of peripheral blood, taken 28 days after the second AZD1222 dose. The receptors derive from an adult who received the AZD1222 COVID-19 vaccine.

The chain has TRBV30 and TRBJ2-5, with 8 bases matching TRBD2. This CDR3 contains 15 residues. The germline V gene has CDR1 GTSNPN and CDR2 SVGIG (reference sequence). V lost 2 bases to trimming and J lost 1 base; unmatched junction nucleotides: 6. DNA for the CDR3: TGTGCCTGGAGTTATAGCGGGGCTCTCCAAGAGACCCAGTACTTC. This encodes CAWSYSGALQETQYF.

J is TRBJ1-1 and V is TRBV11-2, with D perhaps matching TRBD1 (5 bases). The V and J ends lost 5 bases and 4 bases respectively, with 14 bases between them. Germline lookup yields CDR1 SGHAT and CDR2 FQNNGV. The CDR3 contains 14 residues. CDR3 amino acids: CASSQPTGGTEAFF. The CDR3 DNA is TGTGCCAGCAGCCAACCCACCGGGGGCACTGAAGCTTTCTTT. The complete variable domain, with remaining parts taken from reference TRBV11-2 and TRBJ1-1, reads EAGVAQSPRYKIIEKRQSVAFWCNPISGHATLYWYQQILGQGPKLLIQFQNNGVVDDSQLPKDRFSAERLKGVDSTLKIQPAKLEDSAVYLCASSQPTGGTEAFFGQGTRLTVV.

The chain links TRBV6-1 to TRBJ1-2; D not resolved. The germline V gene encodes CDR1 MNHNS and CDR2 SASEGT. This CDR3 is 16 amino acids long. V lost 4 bases and J lost 5, with 20 bases in between. CDR3 nucleotide sequence: TGTGCCAGCAGTGTCAGTACCTGGGGAGTAGGTTATGGCTACACCTTC. This codes for CASSVSTWGVGYGYTF.

This clone has just a few counts. The chain carries TRBV5-1 and TRBJ1-2; 9 bases align to TRBD1. The CDR3 length is 13 residues. After removal of 2 bases from V and 8 bases from J, the junction contained 4 bases not matched to a gene. Germline V lookup: CDR1 SGHRS, CDR2 YFSETQ. DNA of the CDR3: TGCGCCAGCAGCTTACAGGGGGCGGAGGGCTACACCTTC. It is translated as CASSLQGAEGYTF.

The chain carries TRBV19 and TRBJ1-1, with 9 bases matching TRBD1. Germline V gene lookup returns CDR1 LNHDA and CDR2 SQIVND (reference sequence). This CDR3 is built from 14 residues. V gave up 6 bases and J gave up 6 bases; unmatched junction bases: 8. CDR3: CASSPGQGQSEAFF. As DNA, the CDR3 is TGTGCCAGTAGCCCGGGACAGGGTCAATCTGAAGCTTTCTTT.

V is TRBV3-1 (or the pseudogene TRBV3-2) and J is TRBJ2-3; no reliable D call. V gave up 4 bases and J gave up 4 bases, with 12 bases separating them. This CDR3 region has 14 residues. Germline CDR1 reads LGHDT; CDR2 reads YNNKEL (reference sequence). This CDR3 reads CASSREGGSDTQYF. CDR3 sequence (DNA): TGTGCCAGCAGCCGGGAAGGCGGTTCAGATACGCAGTATTTT.

The rearrangement links TRBV7-2 to TRBJ2-1; the D gene could be TRBD1 or TRBD2 (5 bases each). Trimming removed 5 bases from V and 10 bases from J, with 9 bases in between. This CDR3 is built from 11 residues. From germline, CDR1 is SGHTA and CDR2 FQGNSA. For the CDR3, the DNA is TGTGCCAGCAGCCGGGACGGCGAGCAGTTCTTC. Its protein product is CASSRDGEQFF. The full variable domain, rest sourced from reference TRBV7-2 and TRBJ2-1, is GAGVSQSPSNKVTEKGKDVELRCDPISGHTALYWYRQSLGQGLEFLIYFQGNSAPDKSGLPSDRFSAERTGGSVSTLTIQRTQQEDSAVYLCASSRDGEQFFGPGTRLTVL.

The V call is TRBV5-1, the J call TRBJ1-4; no definite D call. Per germline, CDR1 SGHRS and CDR2 YFSETQ. Trimming removed 0 bases from V and 0 bases from J, with 12 bases in between. This CDR3 contains 17 residues. CDR3 in DNA: TGCGCCAGCAGCTTGGGCTCTCTGGAAGCAACTAATGAAAAACTGTTTTTT. Encoded protein: CASSLGSLEATNEKLFF.

J is TRBJ1-5 and V is TRBV19; D may be TRBD1 (5 bases). Germline V CDR1 and CDR2: LNHDA, SQIVND (reference sequence). V dropped 3 bases and J dropped 7 bases, with 7 bases sitting between them. This CDR3 is 12 amino acids long. The CDR3 nucleotides read TGTGCCAGTAGTATGGGGGTCCAGCCCCAGCATTTT. Protein: CASSMGVQPQHF.

The chain recombines TRBV29-1 with TRBJ2-3; perhaps D is TRBD1 or TRBD2 (5 bases each). The V gene lost 8 bases and the J gene lost 5 bases, with 17 bases spanning the gap. Per the germline V gene, CDR1 is SQVTM and CDR2 is ANQGSEA. CDR3 length: 13 amino acids. The CDR3 loop is CSLQVHEGDTQYF. Written as DNA, the CDR3 is TGCAGCTTACAGGTCCACGAGGGAGATACGCAGTATTTT.

This chain connects TRBV11-1 to TRBJ1-2; D not resolved. Trimming removed 5 bases at V and 4 bases at J, with 11 bases between. The length of the CDR3 is 13 residues. CDR1 and CDR2 (germline): SGHAT, FQDESV (reference sequence). CDR3 region: CASSPGEGYGYTF. DNA for the CDR3: TGTGCCAGCAGCCCTGGAGAGGGCTATGGCTACACCTTC.

The chain couples TRBV18 to TRBJ1-3; perhaps TRBD1 as D (5 bases). V was shortened by 3 bases and J by 0 bases, with 9 bases between the two germline ends. Germline V gives CDR1 KGHSH, CDR2 LQKENI. This CDR3 comprises 15 residues. Here the CDR3 reads CASSPSGDSGNTIYF. CDR3 coding DNA: TGTGCCAGCTCACCTTCGGGGGACTCTGGAAACACCATATATTTT. Complete variable domain (other parts from reference TRBV18 and TRBJ1-3): NAGVMQNPRHLVRRRGQEARLRCSPMKGHSHVYWYRQLPEEGLKFMVYLQKENIIDESGMPKERFSAEFPKEGPSILRIQQVVRGDSAAYFCASSPSGDSGNTIYFGEGSWLTVV.

The J gene is TRBJ1-2, the V gene TRBV7-9, with D uncertain. V was shortened by 5 bases and J by 8 bases, with 15 bases between the two germline ends. The CDR3 extends over 13 amino acids. Germline values: CDR1 SEHNR, CDR2 FQNEAQ (reference sequence). The CDR3 spells CASSPSGDQGYTF. The CDR3, as DNA: TGTGCCAGCAGCCCGAGCGGGGATCAGGGCTACACCTTC.

This clone was detected a few times. The chain joins TRBV5-1 to TRBJ2-3; no firm D call. CDR3 length equals 16 residues. Germline-derived CDR1 and CDR2 are SGHRS and YFSETQ. Trimming removed 3 bases at V and 4 bases at J, with 18 bases between. The CDR3 spells CASSWSVAMAADTQYF. CDR3 DNA sequence: TGCGCCAGCAGCTGGAGTGTAGCAATGGCCGCAGATACGCAGTATTTT.

V gene TRBV6-6 combines with J gene TRBJ1-3, with TRBD1 identical over 8 bases. Germline CDR1 and CDR2: MNHNY and SVGAGI (reference sequence). J was trimmed by 4 bases and V by 8 bases; bases with no gene match: 7. The CDR3 has 14 amino acids. CDR3 in DNA: TGTGCCAGCGCGGGACAGGCGGGAGGAAACACCATATATTTT. Protein product: CASAGQAGGNTIYF.

The chain couples TRBV6-1 to TRBJ2-1; TRBD1 might be the D (5 bases). V was pared by 2 bases and J by 0 bases, with 8 bases between. This CDR3 is built from 15 residues. Germline V gives CDR1 MNHNS, CDR2 SASEGT. The CDR3 reads CASSESTGSYNEQFF. The CDR3 DNA reads as TGTGCCAGCAGTGAAAGCACAGGCTCCTACAATGAGCAGTTCTTC.

This chain joins TRBV3-1 (or the pseudogene TRBV3-2) and TRBJ2-3; 8 bases are a match to TRBD2. Germline assignment: CDR1 LGHDT and CDR2 YNNKEL (reference sequence). The CDR3 has 16 residues. The V gene end was trimmed by 0 bases and the J gene end by 7 bases; junction bases not matched to a gene: 9. CDR3 in DNA: TGTGCCAGCAGCCAAGACTCGGGGGGGCCTGAAAATACGCAGTATTTT. Its protein product is CASSQDSGGPENTQYF.

The rearrangement links TRBV3-1 (or the pseudogene TRBV3-2) to TRBJ2-1; a possible D gene is TRBD2 (6 bases). Deletions cut 2 bases from V and 14 bases from J, with 13 bases between. The CDR3 consists of 12 residues. Germline lookup yields CDR1 LGHDT and CDR2 YNNKEL (reference sequence). Here the CDR3 reads CASSQTAGRKFF. The CDR3 DNA reads as TGTGCCAGCAGCCAAACGGCGGGACGCAAGTTCTTC.

Details on this clone: The junction differs from germline at one of its ends, possibly a read error. The chain carries TRBV5-1 and TRBJ1-2, with D possibly TRBD1 on 5 matching bases. This CDR3 is built from 15 residues. Germline CDR1 SGHRS, CDR2 YFSETQ. CDR3: CASTLGPGTNYGYTF. As DNA, the CDR3 is TGCGCCAGCACCTTGGGGCCAGGGACTAACTATGGCTACACCTTC.

The J gene is TRBJ2-1, the V gene TRBV7-6, with 11 bases identical to TRBD1. The V gene's germline CDR1 is SGHVS and CDR2 FNYEAQ. Trimming at V came to 6 bases and at J to 6 bases, leaving 13 bases not matched to a gene. The CDR3 runs 17 residues. CDR3 coding DNA: TGTGCCAGCAGAGGAGGGACAGGGGGTAATTGGTTCAATGAGCAGTTCTTC. Protein sequence: CASRGGTGGNWFNEQFF.